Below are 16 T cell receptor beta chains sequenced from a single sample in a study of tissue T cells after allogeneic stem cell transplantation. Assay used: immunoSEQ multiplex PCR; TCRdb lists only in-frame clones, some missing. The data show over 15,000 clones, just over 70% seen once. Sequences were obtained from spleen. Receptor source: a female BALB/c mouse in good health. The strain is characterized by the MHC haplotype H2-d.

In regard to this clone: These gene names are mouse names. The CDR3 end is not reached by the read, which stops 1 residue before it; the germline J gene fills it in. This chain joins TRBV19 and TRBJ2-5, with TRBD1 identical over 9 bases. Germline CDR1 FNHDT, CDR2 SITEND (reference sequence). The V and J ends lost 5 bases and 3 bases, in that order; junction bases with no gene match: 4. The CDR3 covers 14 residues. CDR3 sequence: CASRPGTGQDTQYF. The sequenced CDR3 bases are TGTGCCAGCAGGCCCGGGACAGGGCAAGACACCCAGTAC.

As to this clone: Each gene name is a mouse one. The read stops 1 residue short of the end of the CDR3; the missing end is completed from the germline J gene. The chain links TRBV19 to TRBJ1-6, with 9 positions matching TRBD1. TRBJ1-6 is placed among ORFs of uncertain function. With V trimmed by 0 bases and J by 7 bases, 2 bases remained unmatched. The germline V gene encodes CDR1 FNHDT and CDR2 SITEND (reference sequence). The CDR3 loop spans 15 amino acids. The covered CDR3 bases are TGTGCCAGCAGTATAGACAGGGGGCGCAATTCGCCCCTCTAC. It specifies CASSIDRGRNSPLY. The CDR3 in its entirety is CASSIDRGRNSPLYF.

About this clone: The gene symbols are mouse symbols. This CDR3 is CASGDAGGYNSPLYF. Partial CDR3 DNA: TGTGCCAGCGGTGATGCAGGGGGCTATAATTCGCCCCTCTAC. V is TRBV13-2 and J is TRBJ1-6; 7 bases are a match to TRBD1. The missing CDR3 end, 1 residue past where the read stops, is filled in from the germline J gene. TRBJ1-6 is noted as an ORF with a role that remains uncertain. With 0 bases clipped from V and 3 bases from J, the junction kept 0 bases outside the gene matches. CDR3 size: 15 residues. Germline CDR1 NNHNN, CDR2 SYGAGS (reference sequence).

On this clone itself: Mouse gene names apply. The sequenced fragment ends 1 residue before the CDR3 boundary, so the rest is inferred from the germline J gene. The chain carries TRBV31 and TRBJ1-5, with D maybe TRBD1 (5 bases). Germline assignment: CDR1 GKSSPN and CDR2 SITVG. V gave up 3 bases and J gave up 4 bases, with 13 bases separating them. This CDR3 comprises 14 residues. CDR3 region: CAWSPRERNQAPLF. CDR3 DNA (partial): TGTGCCTGGAGCCCCAGGGAGAGGAACCAGGCTCCGCTT.

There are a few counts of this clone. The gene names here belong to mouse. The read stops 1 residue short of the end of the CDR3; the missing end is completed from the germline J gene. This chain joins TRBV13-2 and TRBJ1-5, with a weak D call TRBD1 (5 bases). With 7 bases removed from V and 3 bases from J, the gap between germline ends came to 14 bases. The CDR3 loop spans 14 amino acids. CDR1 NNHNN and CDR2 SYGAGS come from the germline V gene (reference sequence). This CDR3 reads CASLPRAINQAPLF. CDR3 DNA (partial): TGTGCCAGCCTACCCAGGGCGATCAACCAGGCTCCGCTT.

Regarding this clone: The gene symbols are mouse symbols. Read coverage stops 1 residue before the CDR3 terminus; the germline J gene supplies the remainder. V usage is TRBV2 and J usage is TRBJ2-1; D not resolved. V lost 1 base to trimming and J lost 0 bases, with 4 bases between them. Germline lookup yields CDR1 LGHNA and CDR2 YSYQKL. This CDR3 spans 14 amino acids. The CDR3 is CASSQGHNYAEQFF. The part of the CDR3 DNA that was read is TGTGCCAGCAGCCAAGGACATAACTATGCTGAGCAGTTC.

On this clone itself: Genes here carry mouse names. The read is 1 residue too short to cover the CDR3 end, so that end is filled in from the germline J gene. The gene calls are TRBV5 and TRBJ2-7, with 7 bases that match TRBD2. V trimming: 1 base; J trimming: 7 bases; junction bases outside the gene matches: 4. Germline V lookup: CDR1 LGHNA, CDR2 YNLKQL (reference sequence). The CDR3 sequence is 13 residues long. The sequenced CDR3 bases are TGTGCCAGCAGCCAAGTCGGGGGGGTGGAACAGTAC. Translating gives CASSQVGGVEQY. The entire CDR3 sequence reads CASSQVGGVEQYF.

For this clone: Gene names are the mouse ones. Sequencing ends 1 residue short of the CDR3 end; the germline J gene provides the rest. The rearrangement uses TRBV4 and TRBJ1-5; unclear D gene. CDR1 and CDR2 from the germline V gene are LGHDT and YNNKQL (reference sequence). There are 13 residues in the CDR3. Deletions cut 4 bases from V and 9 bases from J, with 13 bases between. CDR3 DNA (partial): TGTGCCAGCAGCTCCGGCCCCTCCCGGGCTCCGCTT. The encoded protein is CASSSGPSRAPL. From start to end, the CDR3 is CASSSGPSRAPLF. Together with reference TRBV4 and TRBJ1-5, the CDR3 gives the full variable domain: ETAVFQTPNYHVTQVGNEVSFNCKQTLGHDTMYWYKQDSKKLLKIMFSYNNKQLIVNETVPRRFSPQSSDKAHLNLRIKSVEPEDSAVYLCASSSGPSRAPLFGEGTRLSVL.

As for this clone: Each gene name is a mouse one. The DNA read from the CDR3 is TGTGCCAGCTCTCTTCCGGGACAGGGGGGGGAACAGTAC. Translating gives CASSLPGQGGEQY. In full, the CDR3 reads CASSLPGQGGEQYF. The chain is built from TRBV12-1 and TRBJ2-7; 11 bases agree with TRBD1. The sequenced fragment ends 1 residue before the CDR3 boundary, so the rest is inferred from the germline J gene. Trimming cost V 1 base and J 7 bases; bases outside gene matches: 5. The germline CDR1 and CDR2 sequences are SGHSN and HYEKVE. This CDR3 region has 14 residues.

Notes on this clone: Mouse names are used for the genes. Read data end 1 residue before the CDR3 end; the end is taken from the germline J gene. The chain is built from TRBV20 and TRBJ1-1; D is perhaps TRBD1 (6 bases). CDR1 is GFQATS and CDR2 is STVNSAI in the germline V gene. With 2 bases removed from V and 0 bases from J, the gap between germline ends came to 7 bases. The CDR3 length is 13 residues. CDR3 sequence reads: CGARPGANTEVFF. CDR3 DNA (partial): TGTGGTGCTAGGCCAGGGGCAAACACAGAAGTCTTC.

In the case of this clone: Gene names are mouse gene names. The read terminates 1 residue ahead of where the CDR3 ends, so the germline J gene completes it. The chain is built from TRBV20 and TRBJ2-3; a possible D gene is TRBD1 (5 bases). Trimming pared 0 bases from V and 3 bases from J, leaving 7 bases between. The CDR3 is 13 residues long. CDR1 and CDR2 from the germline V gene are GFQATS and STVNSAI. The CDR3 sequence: CGARDQGAETLYF. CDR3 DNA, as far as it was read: TGTGGTGCTAGGGATCAGGGAGCAGAAACGCTGTAT.

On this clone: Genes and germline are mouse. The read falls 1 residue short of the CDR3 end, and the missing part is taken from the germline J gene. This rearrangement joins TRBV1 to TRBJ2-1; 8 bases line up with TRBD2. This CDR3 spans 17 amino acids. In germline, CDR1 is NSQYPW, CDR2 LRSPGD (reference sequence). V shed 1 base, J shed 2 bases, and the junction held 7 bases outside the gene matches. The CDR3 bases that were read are TGCACCTGCAGTGCAGTGGGGTGGGGGGGATACTATGCTGAGCAGTTC. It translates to CTCSAVGWGGYYAEQF. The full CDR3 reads CTCSAVGWGGYYAEQFF.

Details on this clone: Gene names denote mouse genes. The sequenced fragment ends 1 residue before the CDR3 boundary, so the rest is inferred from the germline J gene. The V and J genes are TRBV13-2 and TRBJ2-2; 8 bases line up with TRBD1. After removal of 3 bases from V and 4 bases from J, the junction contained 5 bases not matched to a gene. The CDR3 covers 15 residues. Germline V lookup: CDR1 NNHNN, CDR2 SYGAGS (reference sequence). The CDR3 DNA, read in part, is TGTGCCAGCGGTGCGCAGGGGGCGGGCACCGGGCAGCTCTAC. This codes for CASGAQGAGTGQLY. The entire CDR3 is CASGAQGAGTGQLYF.

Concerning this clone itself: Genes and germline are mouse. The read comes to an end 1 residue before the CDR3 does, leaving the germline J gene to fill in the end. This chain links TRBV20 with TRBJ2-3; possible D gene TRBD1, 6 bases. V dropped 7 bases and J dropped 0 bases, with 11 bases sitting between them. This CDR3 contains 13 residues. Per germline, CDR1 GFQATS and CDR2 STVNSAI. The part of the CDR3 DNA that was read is TGTGGTGTCGGGACAACTAGTGCAGAAACGCTGTAT. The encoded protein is CGVGTTSAETLY. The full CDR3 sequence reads CGVGTTSAETLYF.

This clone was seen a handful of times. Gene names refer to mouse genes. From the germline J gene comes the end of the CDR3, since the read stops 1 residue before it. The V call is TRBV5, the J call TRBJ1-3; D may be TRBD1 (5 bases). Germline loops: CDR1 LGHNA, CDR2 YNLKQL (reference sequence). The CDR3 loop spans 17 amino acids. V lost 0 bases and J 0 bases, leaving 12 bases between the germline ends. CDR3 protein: CASSQDYGHPSGNTLYF. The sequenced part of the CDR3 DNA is TGTGCCAGCAGCCAAGATTACGGACATCCTTCTGGAAATACGCTCTAT.

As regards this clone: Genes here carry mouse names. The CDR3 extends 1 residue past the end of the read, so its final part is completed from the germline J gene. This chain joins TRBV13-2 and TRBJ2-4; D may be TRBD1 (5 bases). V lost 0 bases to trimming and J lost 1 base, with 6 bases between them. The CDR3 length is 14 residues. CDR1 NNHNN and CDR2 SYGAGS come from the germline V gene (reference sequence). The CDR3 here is CASGDVQGQNTLYF. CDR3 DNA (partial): TGTGCCAGCGGTGATGTACAGGGTCAAAACACCTTGTAC.